The source of this T cell receptor beta chain is a study of blood T cells in healthy people across ages. Details on this clonotype: The antigen remains unidentified.

This CDR3 spans 11 amino acids. Between the trimmed V and J ends, which lost 2 bases and 8 bases, there was a span of 8 bases. From germline, CDR1 is DFQATT and CDR2 SNEGSKA (reference sequence). Study-wide results and limits: Age showed a roughly linear inverse relationship with TCR beta diversity per million T cells.

Next came a second PCR, run for about 7 to 12 cycles, which used a sample-barcoded 5' primer along with a J-beta primer mix. TCRdb passed the 5' RACE reads through MiXCR, listing each CDR3 protein once. The sample holds about 770,000 distinct CDR3 sequences; under 45% are singletons and the top ten take around 18%. Sequencing was performed on blood. This clonotype was obtained from a man aged 55 to 70 in good health. The J gene is TRBJ2-3, the V gene TRBV20-1; D is uncertain. DNA for the CDR3: TGCAGTGCTAGACTCACGGGTACGCAGTATTTT. It specifies CSARLTGTQYF.